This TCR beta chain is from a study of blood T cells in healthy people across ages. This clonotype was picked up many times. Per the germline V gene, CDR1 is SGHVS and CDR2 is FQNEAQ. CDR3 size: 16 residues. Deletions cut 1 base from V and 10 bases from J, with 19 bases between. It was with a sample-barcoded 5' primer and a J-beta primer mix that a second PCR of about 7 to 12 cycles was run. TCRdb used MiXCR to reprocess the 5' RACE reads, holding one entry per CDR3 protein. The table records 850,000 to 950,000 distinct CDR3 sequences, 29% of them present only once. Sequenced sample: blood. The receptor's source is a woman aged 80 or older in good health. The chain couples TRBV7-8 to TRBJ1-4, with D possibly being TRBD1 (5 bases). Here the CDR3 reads CASSLEAGRLGGKLFF. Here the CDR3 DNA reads TGTGCCAGCAGCTTAGAGGCCGGACGGCTGGGGGGAAAACTGTTTTTT.